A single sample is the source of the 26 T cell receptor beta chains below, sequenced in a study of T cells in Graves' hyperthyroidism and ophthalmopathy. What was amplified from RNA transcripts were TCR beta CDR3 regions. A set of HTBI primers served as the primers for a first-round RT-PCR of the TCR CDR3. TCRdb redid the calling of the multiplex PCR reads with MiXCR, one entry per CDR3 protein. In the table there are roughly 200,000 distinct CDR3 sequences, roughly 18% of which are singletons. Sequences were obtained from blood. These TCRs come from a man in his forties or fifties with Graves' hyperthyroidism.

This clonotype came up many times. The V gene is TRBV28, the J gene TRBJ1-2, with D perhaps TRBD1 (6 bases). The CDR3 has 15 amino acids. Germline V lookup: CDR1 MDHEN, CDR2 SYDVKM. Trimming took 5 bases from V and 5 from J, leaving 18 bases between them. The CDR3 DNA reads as TGTGCCAGCAGTCCCCAGGGGTGGACGGGTTATGGCTACACCTTC. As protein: CASSPQGWTGYGYTF.

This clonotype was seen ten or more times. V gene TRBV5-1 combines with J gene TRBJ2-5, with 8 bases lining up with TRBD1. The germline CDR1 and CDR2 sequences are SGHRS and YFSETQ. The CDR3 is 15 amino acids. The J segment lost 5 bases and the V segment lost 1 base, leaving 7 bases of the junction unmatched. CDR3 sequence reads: CASSLFAGGGETQYF. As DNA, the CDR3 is TGCGCCAGCAGCTTGTTTGCAGGGGGCGGGGAGACCCAGTACTTC.

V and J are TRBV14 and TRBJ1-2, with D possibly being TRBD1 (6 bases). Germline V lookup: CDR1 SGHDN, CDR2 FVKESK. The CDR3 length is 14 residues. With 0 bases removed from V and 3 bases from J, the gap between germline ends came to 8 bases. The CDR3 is CASSQDGTHYGYTF. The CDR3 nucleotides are TGTGCCAGCAGCCAAGATGGGACACACTATGGCTACACCTTC.

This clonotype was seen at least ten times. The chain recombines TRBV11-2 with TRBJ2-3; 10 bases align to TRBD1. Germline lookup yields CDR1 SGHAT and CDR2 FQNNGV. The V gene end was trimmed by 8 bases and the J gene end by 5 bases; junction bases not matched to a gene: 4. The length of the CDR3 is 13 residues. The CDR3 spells CASDRGQGDTQYF. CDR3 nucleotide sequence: TGTGCCAGCGACAGGGGGCAGGGAGATACGCAGTATTTT.

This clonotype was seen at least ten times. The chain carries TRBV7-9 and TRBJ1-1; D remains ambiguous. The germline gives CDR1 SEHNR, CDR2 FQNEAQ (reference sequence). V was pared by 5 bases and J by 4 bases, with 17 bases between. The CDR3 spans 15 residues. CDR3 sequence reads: CASSRTPDGSTEAFF. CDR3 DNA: TGTGCCAGCAGCAGAACCCCCGACGGAAGCACTGAAGCTTTCTTT.

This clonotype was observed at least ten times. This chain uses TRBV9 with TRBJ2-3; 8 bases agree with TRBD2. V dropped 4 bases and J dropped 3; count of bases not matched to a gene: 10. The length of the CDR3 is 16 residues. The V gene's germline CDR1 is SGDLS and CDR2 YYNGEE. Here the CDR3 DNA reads TGTGCCAGCAGCCCCCAAGCGGGGGTAAGAACAGATACGCAGTATTTT. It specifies CASSPQAGVRTDTQYF.

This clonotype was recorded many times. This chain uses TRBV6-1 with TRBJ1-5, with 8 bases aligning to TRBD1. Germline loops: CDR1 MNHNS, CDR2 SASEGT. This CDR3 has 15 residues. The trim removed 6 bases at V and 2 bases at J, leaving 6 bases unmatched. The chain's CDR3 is CASSPTGDGNQPQHF. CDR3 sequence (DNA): TGTGCCAGCAGCCCGACAGGGGACGGCAATCAGCCCCAGCATTTT.

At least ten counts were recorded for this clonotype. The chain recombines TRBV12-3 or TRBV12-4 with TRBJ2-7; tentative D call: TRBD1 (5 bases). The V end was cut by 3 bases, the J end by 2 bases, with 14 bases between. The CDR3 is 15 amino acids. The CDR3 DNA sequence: TGTGCCAGCAGTTTGACTCGCCAGGGAACCTACGAGCAGTACTTC. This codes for CASSLTRQGTYEQYF.

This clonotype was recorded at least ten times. CDR3 nucleotides: TGTGCCAGCATCTCTGACGGGGAGAGCACAGATACGCAGTATTTT. It is translated as CASISDGESTDTQYF. The chain recombines TRBV7-2 with TRBJ2-3; weak D call: TRBD2 (5 bases). The V gene's germline CDR1 is SGHTA and CDR2 FQGNSA. V was trimmed by 7 bases and J by 0 bases, leaving 14 bases between them. The CDR3 is made up of 15 amino acids.

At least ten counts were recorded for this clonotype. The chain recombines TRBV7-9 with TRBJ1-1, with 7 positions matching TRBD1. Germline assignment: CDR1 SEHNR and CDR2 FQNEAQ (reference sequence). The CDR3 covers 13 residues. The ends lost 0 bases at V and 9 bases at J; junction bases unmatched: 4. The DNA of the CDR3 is TGTGCCAGCAGCTTAGCAGGGGGCGGAAAAGCTTTCTTT. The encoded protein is CASSLAGGGKAFF.

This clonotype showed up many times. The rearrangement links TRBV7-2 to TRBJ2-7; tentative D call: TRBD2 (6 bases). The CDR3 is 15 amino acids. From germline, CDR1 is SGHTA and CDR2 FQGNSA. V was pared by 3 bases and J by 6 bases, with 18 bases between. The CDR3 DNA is TGTGCCAGCAGCTTGCGAGGGGACTCAGGGCGCGAGCAGTACTTC. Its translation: CASSLRGDSGREQYF.

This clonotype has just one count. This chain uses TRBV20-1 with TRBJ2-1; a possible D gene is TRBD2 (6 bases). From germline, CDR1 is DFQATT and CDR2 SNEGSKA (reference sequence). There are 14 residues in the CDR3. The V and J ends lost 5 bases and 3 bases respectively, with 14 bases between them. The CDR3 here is CSAPTSSVYNEQFF. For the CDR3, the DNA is TGCAGTGCTCCTACCTCTAGCGTCTACAATGAGCAGTTCTTC.

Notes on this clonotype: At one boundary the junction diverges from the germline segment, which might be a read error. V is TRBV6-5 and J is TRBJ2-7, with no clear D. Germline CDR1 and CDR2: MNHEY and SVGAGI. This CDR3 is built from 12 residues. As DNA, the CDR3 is TGTGCCGGCAGTTACGTGAACTACGAGCAGTACTTC. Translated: CAGSYVNYEQYF.

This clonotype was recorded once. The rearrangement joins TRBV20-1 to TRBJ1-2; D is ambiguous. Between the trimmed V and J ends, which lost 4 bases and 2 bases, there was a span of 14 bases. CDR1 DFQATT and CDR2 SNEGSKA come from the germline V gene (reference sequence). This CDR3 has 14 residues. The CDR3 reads CSATPADGNYGYTF. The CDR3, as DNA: TGCAGTGCTACCCCTGCGGACGGAAACTATGGCTACACCTTC.

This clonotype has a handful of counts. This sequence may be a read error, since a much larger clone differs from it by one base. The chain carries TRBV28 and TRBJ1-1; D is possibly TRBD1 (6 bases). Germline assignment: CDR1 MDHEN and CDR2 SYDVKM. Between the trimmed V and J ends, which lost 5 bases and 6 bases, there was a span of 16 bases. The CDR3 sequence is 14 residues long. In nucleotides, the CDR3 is TGTGCCAGCAGTCCCCCACAGGGTGTCCCTGAAGCTTTCTTT. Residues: CASSPPQGVPEAFF.

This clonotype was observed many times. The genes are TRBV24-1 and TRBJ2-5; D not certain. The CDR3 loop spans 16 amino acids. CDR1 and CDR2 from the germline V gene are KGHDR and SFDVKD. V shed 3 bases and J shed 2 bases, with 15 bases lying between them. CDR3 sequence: CATSDPLNNGQETQYF. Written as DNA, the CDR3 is TGTGCCACCAGTGATCCCCTAAACAACGGACAAGAGACCCAGTACTTC.

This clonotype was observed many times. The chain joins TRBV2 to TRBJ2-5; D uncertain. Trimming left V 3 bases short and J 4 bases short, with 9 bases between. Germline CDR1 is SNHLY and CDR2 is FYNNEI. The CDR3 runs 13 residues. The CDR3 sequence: CASSDSTRETQYF. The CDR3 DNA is TGTGCCAGCAGTGATTCAACCAGAGAGACCCAGTACTTC.

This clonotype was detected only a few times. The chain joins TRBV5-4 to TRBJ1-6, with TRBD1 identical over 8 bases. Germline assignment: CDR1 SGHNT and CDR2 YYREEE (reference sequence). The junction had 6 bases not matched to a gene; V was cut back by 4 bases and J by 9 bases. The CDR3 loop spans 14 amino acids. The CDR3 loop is CASSLRDRPSPLHF. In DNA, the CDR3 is TGTGCCAGCAGCCTGCGGGACAGGCCTTCACCCCTCCACTTT.

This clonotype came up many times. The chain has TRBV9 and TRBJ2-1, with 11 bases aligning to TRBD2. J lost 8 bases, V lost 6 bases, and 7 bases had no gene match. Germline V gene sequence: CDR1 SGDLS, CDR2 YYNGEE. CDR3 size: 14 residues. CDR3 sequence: CASTRLAGFDEQFF. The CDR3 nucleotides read TGTGCCAGCACCCGACTAGCGGGGTTCGATGAGCAGTTCTTC.

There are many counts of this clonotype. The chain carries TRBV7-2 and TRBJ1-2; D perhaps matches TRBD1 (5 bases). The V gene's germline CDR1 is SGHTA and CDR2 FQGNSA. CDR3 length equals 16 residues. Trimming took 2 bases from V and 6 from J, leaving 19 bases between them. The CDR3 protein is CASSLLSGFRFDGYTF. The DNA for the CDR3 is TGTGCCAGCAGCTTACTGTCAGGGTTTAGGTTCGATGGCTACACCTTC.

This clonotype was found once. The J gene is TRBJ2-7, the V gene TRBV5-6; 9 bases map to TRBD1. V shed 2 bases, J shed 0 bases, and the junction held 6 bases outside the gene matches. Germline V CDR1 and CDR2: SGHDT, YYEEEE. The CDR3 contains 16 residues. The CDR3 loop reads CASSFGGTGLSYEQYF. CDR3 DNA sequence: TGTGCCAGCAGCTTCGGGGGGACAGGGCTCTCCTACGAGCAGTACTTC.

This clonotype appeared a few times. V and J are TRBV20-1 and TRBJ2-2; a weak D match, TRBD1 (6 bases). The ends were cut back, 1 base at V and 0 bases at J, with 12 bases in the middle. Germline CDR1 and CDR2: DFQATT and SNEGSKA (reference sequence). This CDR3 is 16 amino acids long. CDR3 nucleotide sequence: TGCAGTGCTAGAGGTCTTCGGACAGCGAACACCGGGGAGCTGTTTTTT. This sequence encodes CSARGLRTANTGELFF.

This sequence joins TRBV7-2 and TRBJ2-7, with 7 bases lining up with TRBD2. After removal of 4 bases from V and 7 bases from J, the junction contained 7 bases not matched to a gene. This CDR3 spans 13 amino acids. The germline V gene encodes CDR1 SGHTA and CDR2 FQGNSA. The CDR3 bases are TGTGCCAGCAGCTCCCGACTAGCCGAAGAGCAGTACTTC. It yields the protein CASSSRLAEEQYF.

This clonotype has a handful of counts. The CDR3 here is CASSPLRDRVNTEAFF. CDR3 nucleotide sequence: TGTGCCAGCTCACCACTCCGGGACAGGGTGAACACTGAAGCTTTCTTT. The J gene is TRBJ1-1, the V gene TRBV18, with 9 positions matching TRBD1. Germline assignment: CDR1 KGHSH and CDR2 LQKENI. After removal of 1 base from V and 0 bases from J, the junction contained 3 bases not matched to a gene. This CDR3 is built from 16 residues.

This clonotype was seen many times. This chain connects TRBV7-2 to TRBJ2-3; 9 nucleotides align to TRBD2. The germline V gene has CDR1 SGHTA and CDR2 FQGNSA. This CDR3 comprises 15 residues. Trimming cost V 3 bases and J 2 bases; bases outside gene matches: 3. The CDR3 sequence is CASSFTSGSTDTQYF. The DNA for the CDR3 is TGTGCCAGCAGCTTTACTAGCGGGTCCACAGATACGCAGTATTTT.

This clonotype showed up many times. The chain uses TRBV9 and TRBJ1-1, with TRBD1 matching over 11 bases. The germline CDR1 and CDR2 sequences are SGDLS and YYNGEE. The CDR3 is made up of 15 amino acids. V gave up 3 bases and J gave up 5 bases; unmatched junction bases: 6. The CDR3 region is CASSGGDRGGTEAFF. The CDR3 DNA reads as TGTGCCAGCAGCGGTGGGGACAGGGGGGGAACTGAAGCTTTCTTT.